This T cell receptor beta chain was obtained from a study of shared clonotypes between healthy human individuals. Study findings and constraints: Naive CD4 clonotype sharing across a few donors was about 5%.

At the deep level, the assay was run. Replicate PCRs for sorted subsets used 200 ng DNA; this equaled tens of thousands of T cell genomes. Per the original methods: Quality scores were absent from the junction-only immunoSEQ sequences, so filtering differed. TCRdb's copy holds only in-frame clones and misses some; the assay was immunoSEQ multiplex PCR. V, J and clone size are taken as reported in that table, and D and trimming were inferred from the DNA itself. Of roughly 410,000 clones in the sample, approximately 96% were seen once. The length of the CDR3 is 16 residues. The V end was cut by 5 bases, the J end by 3 bases, with 17 bases between. Germline CDR1 is SNHLY and CDR2 is FYNNEI. This clone appeared once. Its antigen is not known.

V and J are TRBV2 and TRBJ1-3, with a tentative D call TRBD1 (5 bases). Sequenced sample: memory CD8+ T cells sorted from blood. Subset reported: CD45RO+ cells pooled with CCR7-negative TemRA cells. The receptor's source is a man aged 30 to 45 in good health. CDR3 in DNA: TGTGCCAGCAGTCTTTCAGGGCCTAAGGGTGGAAACACCATATATTTT. It encodes CASSLSGPKGGNTIYF.